A single sample is the source of the 31 T cell receptor beta chains below, sequenced in a study of OX40 agonist ivuxolimab in advanced cancers. This table comes from immunoSEQ multiplex PCR, and its TCRdb copy is limited to in-frame clones, with some not included. The sample contains roughly 98,000 clones, about 86% of which appear only once. The source was CD4+ or CD8+ T cells sorted from blood, collected in a trial of the OX40 agonist ivuxolimab. The receptors shown here come from an adult with an advanced solid tumor such as melanoma, head and neck, liver or kidney cancer.

This chain links TRBV6-5 with TRBJ2-7, with D possibly being TRBD2 (6 bases). Trimming removed 1 base at V and 0 bases at J, with 13 bases between. Germline V gene lookup returns CDR1 MNHEY and CDR2 SVGAGI. The CDR3 is made up of 16 amino acids. The DNA for the CDR3 is TGTGCCAGCAGTTACTGGGGGGTCGGGAGCTCCTACGAGCAGTACTTC. It codes for CASSYWGVGSSYEQYF.

V gene TRBV18 combines with J gene TRBJ2-7; D call uncertain. The V and J ends lost 3 bases and 7 bases respectively, with 19 bases between them. This CDR3 spans 15 amino acids. Per germline, CDR1 KGHSH and CDR2 LQKENI. In DNA form, the CDR3 reads TGTGCCAGCTCACCTCAGCTGGGCCCGAAGGAGGAGCAGTACTTC. This sequence encodes CASSPQLGPKEEQYF.

The genes are TRBV7-8 and TRBJ2-5; maybe TRBD1 (6 bases). V lost 3 bases, J lost 0 bases, and 11 bases lay in between. The CDR3 extends over 15 amino acids. The germline V gene encodes CDR1 SGHVS and CDR2 FQNEAQ. CDR3 nucleotides: TGTGCCAGCAGCTTCTCGACAGGAGACCAAGAGACCCAGTACTTC. Amino acid sequence: CASSFSTGDQETQYF.

This chain links TRBV5-4 with TRBJ2-5, with 15 bases matching TRBD2. The length of the CDR3 is 18 residues. V trimming: 0 bases; J trimming: 6 bases; junction bases outside the gene matches: 9. Germline CDR1 SGHNT, CDR2 YYREEE (reference sequence). For the CDR3, the DNA is TGTGCCAGCAGCTTGGGATGGACTAGCGGGGGGGCCAGGCAGACCCAGTACTTC. Encoded protein: CASSLGWTSGGARQTQYF.

The J gene is TRBJ2-1, the V gene TRBV25-1, with 11 bases aligning to TRBD2. The CDR3 runs to 16 residues. The ends lost 5 bases at V and 2 bases at J; junction bases unmatched: 5. Per germline, CDR1 MGHDK and CDR2 SYGVNS. CDR3 amino acids: CASSTQGLAAYNEQFF. CDR3 coding DNA: TGTGCCAGCAGTACCCAGGGACTAGCGGCCTACAATGAGCAGTTCTTC. The full variable domain, its missing parts supplied by reference TRBV25-1 and TRBJ2-1, is EADIYQTPRYLVIGTGKKITLECSQTMGHDKMYWYQQDPGMELHLIHYSYGVNSTEKGDLSSESTVSRIRTEHFPLTLESARPSHTSQYLCASSTQGLAAYNEQFFGPGTRLTVL.

This clone has a handful of counts. The V and J genes are TRBV30 and TRBJ1-3; no clear D gene. Trimming shortened V by 2 bases and J by 9 bases, and 8 bases separated the two germline ends. The CDR3 runs to 11 residues. In germline, CDR1 is GTSNPN, CDR2 SVGIG (reference sequence). The CDR3 reads CAWSLRGTIYF. CDR3 coding DNA: TGTGCCTGGAGTCTTCGTGGCACCATATATTTT.

This chain links TRBV6-6 with TRBJ1-6; no clear D. The CDR3 covers 13 residues. Trimming removed 7 bases from V and 12 bases from J, with 16 bases in between. Germline CDR1 MNHNY, CDR2 SVGAGI (reference sequence). This CDR3 reads CASTLREGRPLHF. The CDR3 DNA sequence: TGTGCCAGCACCCTTCGGGAAGGGAGACCCCTCCACTTT.

This chain connects TRBV7-2 to TRBJ1-2, with 8 bases identical to TRBD1. V trimming: 5 bases; J trimming: 3 bases; junction bases outside the gene matches: 8. This CDR3 has 15 residues. Germline V gene data show CDR1 as SGHTA and CDR2 as FQGNSA. The CDR3 DNA is TGTGCCAGCAGCCCCCGGACAGGGAGGGACTATGGCTACACCTTC. It yields the protein CASSPRTGRDYGYTF.

This clone has just one count. The gene calls are TRBV19 and TRBJ1-6; the D gene is possibly TRBD1 (5 bases). V was clipped by 3 bases and J by 9 bases, with 12 bases between them. The CDR3 contains 14 residues. Germline CDR1 is LNHDA and CDR2 is SQIVND (reference sequence). CDR3 protein: CASSIGRVGSPLHF. The DNA for the CDR3 is TGTGCCAGTAGTATCGGCAGGGTGGGTTCACCCCTCCACTTT.

The chain has TRBV11-2 and TRBJ2-1; 9 bases align to TRBD2. CDR1 is SGHAT and CDR2 is FQNNGV in the germline V gene. This CDR3 region has 16 residues. J lost 3 bases, V lost 3 bases, and 6 bases had no gene match. The CDR3 bases are TGTGCCAGCAGCTTTTTCCGACTAGCGGTCTACAATGAGCAGTTCTTC. It translates to CASSFFRLAVYNEQFF.

The chain employs TRBV6-1 and TRBJ2-7, with D maybe TRBD1 (5 bases). CDR1 is MNHNS, CDR2 SASEGT, per germline. The ends were cut back, 10 bases at V and 1 base at J, with 17 bases in the middle. The CDR3 spans 14 residues. The CDR3 is CATVRQRTSYEQYF. The CDR3 DNA follows: TGTGCCACCGTACGACAGCGAACGTCCTACGAGCAGTACTTC.

The genes are TRBV13 and TRBJ1-3; the D gene is possibly TRBD1 (5 bases). There are 17 residues in the CDR3. Germline CDR1 PRHDT, CDR2 FYEKMQ (reference sequence). Trimming pared 5 bases from V and 2 bases from J, leaving 19 bases between. The CDR3 region is CASSLPLGHPAGNTIYF. CDR3 sequence (DNA): TGTGCCAGCAGCCTTCCCCTAGGACATCCAGCTGGAAACACCATATATTTT. The entire variable domain, with the rest obtained from reference TRBV13 and TRBJ1-3, is as follows: AAGVIQSPRHLIKEKRETATLKCYPIPRHDTVYWYQQGPGQDPQFLISFYEKMQSDKGSIPDRFSAQQFSDYHSELNMSSLELGDSALYFCASSLPLGHPAGNTIYFGEGSWLTVV.

The chain carries TRBV4-2 and TRBJ1-3; D is possibly TRBD1 (5 bases). Germline CDR1 LGHNA, CDR2 YNFKEQ. The V end was cut by 0 bases, the J end by 3 bases, with 12 bases between. This CDR3 has 16 residues. For the CDR3, the DNA is TGTGCCAGCAGCCAAGAGAGAAGGGGAGGTGGAAACACCATATATTTT. Translated, it gives CASSQERRGGGNTIYF.

The chain joins TRBV11-2 to TRBJ2-5; 9 nucleotides agree with TRBD2. Per germline, CDR1 SGHAT and CDR2 FQNNGV. This CDR3 has 14 residues. With V trimmed by 5 bases and J by 3 bases, 4 bases remained unmatched. CDR3 amino acids: CASSPGLAKETQYF. The DNA of the CDR3 is TGTGCCAGCAGCCCGGGACTAGCTAAAGAGACCCAGTACTTC. The full variable domain, completed using reference TRBV11-2 and TRBJ2-5, is EAGVAQSPRYKIIEKRQSVAFWCNPISGHATLYWYQQILGQGPKLLIQFQNNGVVDDSQLPKDRFSAERLKGVDSTLKIQPAKLEDSAVYLCASSPGLAKETQYFGPGTRLLVL.

The CDR3 sequence: CASSDSGLAGNNEQFF. CDR3 DNA: TGTGCCAGCAGTGATAGTGGGCTAGCGGGGAACAATGAGCAGTTCTTC. This rearrangement joins TRBV2 to TRBJ2-1, with 9 bases matching TRBD2. The germline gives CDR1 SNHLY, CDR2 FYNNEI. This CDR3 is 16 amino acids long. V shed 3 bases, J shed 5 bases, and the junction held 8 bases outside the gene matches.

This chain links TRBV18 with TRBJ1-1; D unclear. Looked up from germline, CDR1 is KGHSH and CDR2 is LQKENI. V shed 6 bases and J shed 2 bases, with 10 bases lying between them. The CDR3 spans 13 residues. The CDR3 bases are TGTGCCAGCTCGGGTCGAGAAAACACTGAAGCTTTCTTT. As protein: CASSGRENTEAFF. The variable domain in full, completed from reference TRBV18 and TRBJ1-1, reads NAGVMQNPRHLVRRRGQEARLRCSPMKGHSHVYWYRQLPEEGLKFMVYLQKENIIDESGMPKERFSAEFPKEGPSILRIQQVVRGDSAAYFCASSGRENTEAFFGQGTRLTVV.

The genes are TRBV9 and TRBJ1-2; D remains ambiguous. This CDR3 spans 11 amino acids. Trimming stripped 4 bases from V and 14 bases from J, with 15 bases between. Germline V CDR1 and CDR2: SGDLS, YYNGEE. CDR3 amino acids: CASSSSPSLTF. The DNA of the CDR3 is TGTGCCAGCAGCTCCAGCCCTAGTTTGACCTTC.

This chain uses TRBV5-1 with TRBJ2-2, with TRBD1 identical over 12 bases. The junction had 10 bases not matched to a gene; V was cut back by 0 bases and J by 7 bases. This CDR3 spans 18 amino acids. Germline assignment: CDR1 SGHRS and CDR2 YFSETQ. The DNA for the CDR3 is TGCGCCAGCAGCTTGGTCCCCCCGGGACAGGGGGCAAGCGGGGAGCTGTTTTTT. Amino acids: CASSLVPPGQGASGELFF.

V usage is TRBV27 and J usage is TRBJ2-3; tentatively, D is TRBD2 (6 bases). V was shortened by 8 bases and J by 6 bases, with 15 bases between the two germline ends. CDR1 is MNHEY and CDR2 is SMNVEV in the germline V gene (reference sequence). The CDR3 length is 13 residues. The CDR3 reads CASLRAEGDTQYF. CDR3 DNA sequence: TGTGCCAGCCTAAGGGCGGAGGGGGATACGCAGTATTTT.

This clone was seen only once. The chain carries TRBV5-1 and TRBJ2-2; D gene unclear. Trimming cost V 3 bases and J 0 bases, with 15 bases left between them. CDR1 SGHRS and CDR2 YFSETQ come from the germline V gene. The CDR3 extends over 17 amino acids. CDR3 amino acids: CASSSESTLPNTGELFF. The CDR3 DNA sequence: TGCGCCAGCAGCTCGGAATCGACTCTCCCGAACACCGGGGAGCTGTTTTTT.

V is TRBV6-6 and J is TRBJ1-1, with 7 bases lining up with TRBD1. The CDR3 consists of 15 residues. Germline V gene lookup returns CDR1 MNHNY and CDR2 SVGAGI (reference sequence). V dropped 2 bases and J dropped 0; count of bases not matched to a gene: 3. The CDR3 here is CASSYDRAMNTEAFF. DNA of the CDR3: TGTGCCAGCAGTTACGACAGGGCGATGAACACTGAAGCTTTCTTT.

The chain is built from TRBV5-8 and TRBJ1-5; unclear D gene. This CDR3 has 15 amino acids. V dropped 0 bases and J dropped 0 bases, with 7 bases sitting between them. Germline CDR1 SGHTS, CDR2 YDEGEE. CDR3 loop: CASSLVGYSNQPQHF. DNA for the CDR3: TGTGCCAGCAGCTTGGTAGGGTATAGCAATCAGCCCCAGCATTTT.

The chain is built from TRBV5-1 and TRBJ1-3; TRBD1 matches at 9 bases. With V trimmed by 2 bases and J by 0 bases, 3 bases remained unmatched. The CDR3 is 16 residues long. Germline assignment: CDR1 SGHRS and CDR2 YFSETQ. DNA of the CDR3: TGCGCCAGCAGCTTATGGACAGGGGTCTCTGGAAACACCATATATTTT. Amino acids: CASSLWTGVSGNTIYF.

The V and J genes are TRBV28 and TRBJ2-5; D perhaps matches TRBD2 (6 bases). With 5 bases removed from V and 4 bases from J, the gap between germline ends came to 20 bases. CDR1 is MDHEN and CDR2 is SYDVKM in the germline V gene. The CDR3 is made up of 16 amino acids. The CDR3 DNA reads TGTGCCAGCAGTCGAATCGATTCCGGGACTGGAGAGACCCAGTACTTC. Its translation: CASSRIDSGTGETQYF.

The V and J genes are TRBV2 and TRBJ2-5, with D possibly being TRBD2 (6 bases). Germline V gene data show CDR1 as SNHLY and CDR2 as FYNNEI. Trimming stripped 7 bases from V and 1 base from J, with 16 bases between. This CDR3 region has 15 residues. The CDR3 loop reads CASIRGTGGQETQYF. Written as DNA, the CDR3 is TGTGCCAGCATACGGGGGACCGGCGGCCAAGAGACCCAGTACTTC.

DNA of the CDR3: TGTGCCACCAGCAGAGAGGGACAGGGTGTCTATGGCTACACCTTC. It specifies CATSREGQGVYGYTF. This chain connects TRBV15 to TRBJ1-2; TRBD1 aligns across 9 bases. This CDR3 is 15 amino acids long. The V gene's germline CDR1 is LNHNV and CDR2 YYDKDF (reference sequence). With V trimmed by 0 bases and J by 4 bases, 3 bases remained unmatched.

The chain has TRBV6-5 and TRBJ2-5, with D possibly matching TRBD2 (5 bases). The CDR3 extends over 13 amino acids. Germline CDR1 is MNHEY and CDR2 is SVGAGI. The V gene lost 5 bases and the J gene lost 4 bases, with 11 bases spanning the gap. CDR3 sequence (DNA): TGTGCCAGCAGTCCCCTGGCGGGAGAGACCCAGTACTTC. Translated: CASSPLAGETQYF.

The CDR3 sequence: CASSLGAGWQETQYF. CDR3 nucleotide sequence: TGTGCCAGCAGCTTAGGCGCAGGGTGGCAAGAGACCCAGTACTTC. The V gene is TRBV11-1, the J gene TRBJ2-5; a weak D match, TRBD1 (5 bases). V shed 1 base and J shed 2 bases, with 11 bases lying between them. Germline V lookup: CDR1 SGHAT, CDR2 FQDESV (reference sequence). The CDR3 contains 15 residues.

The V and J genes are TRBV6-1 and TRBJ2-2; 8 nucleotides line up with TRBD2. The V and J ends lost 0 bases and 1 base, in that order; junction bases with no gene match: 4. Germline V gene lookup returns CDR1 MNHNS and CDR2 SASEGT. The CDR3 is made up of 17 amino acids. The CDR3 DNA reads as TGTGCCAGCAGTGAAGCGACGACTAGCGTGAACACCGGGGAGCTGTTTTTT. Its protein is CASSEATTSVNTGELFF.

The chain recombines TRBV6-1 with TRBJ2-3, with D perhaps TRBD1 (5 bases). Germline CDR1 MNHNS, CDR2 SASEGT. CDR3 length equals 14 residues. V was shortened by 4 bases and J by 1 base, with 9 bases between the two germline ends. The CDR3 nucleotides read TGTGCCAGCAGTGGCAGGGCCGGCACAGATACGCAGTATTTT. Protein product: CASSGRAGTDTQYF.

V usage is TRBV15 and J usage is TRBJ2-5, with 8 bases that match TRBD2. CDR1 and CDR2 from the germline V gene are LNHNV and YYDKDF (reference sequence). The CDR3 sequence is 17 residues long. V was pared by 0 bases and J by 2 bases, with 8 bases of the junction left unmatched. In DNA form, the CDR3 reads TGTGCCACCAGCAGAGATTCTTGGACTAGCTATCAAGAGACCCAGTACTTC. Its protein product is CATSRDSWTSYQETQYF.